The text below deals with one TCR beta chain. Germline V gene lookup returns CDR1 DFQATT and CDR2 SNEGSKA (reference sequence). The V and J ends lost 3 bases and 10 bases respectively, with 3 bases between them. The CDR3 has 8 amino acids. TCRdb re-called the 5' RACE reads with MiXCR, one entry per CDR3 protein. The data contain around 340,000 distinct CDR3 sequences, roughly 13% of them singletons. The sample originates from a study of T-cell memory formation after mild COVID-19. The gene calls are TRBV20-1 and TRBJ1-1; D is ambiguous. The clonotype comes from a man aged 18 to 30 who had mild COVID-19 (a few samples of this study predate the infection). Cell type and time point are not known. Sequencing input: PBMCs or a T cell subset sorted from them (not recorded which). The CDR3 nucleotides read TGCAGTGCTAGTGCAGCTTTCTTT. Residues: CSASAAFF.